This T cell receptor (beta chain) was recovered during a study of T cells expressing NK-cell markers. Each CDR3 protein gets one entry in TCRdb, which reprocessed the 5' RACE reads and gives no DNA. The sample totals roughly 380,000 distinct CDR3 sequences. The sample was blood T cells: a sorted CD56 or NKG2C T cell subset, CD4+ or CD8+ T cells, or bulk PBMC T cells (not recorded which). The TCR originated in a man aged 18-70 years in good health.

The CDR3 sequence: CASSLGQGYSPLHF. The gene calls are TRBV6-5 and TRBJ1-6; TCRdb lists TRBD1, though no DNA is available to test this call. Germline values: CDR1 MNHEY, CDR2 SVGAGI. The CDR3 has 14 amino acids.